A single sample is the source of the 24 T cell receptor beta chains below, sequenced in a study of T cell repertoires in aging, cancer and after chemotherapy. Peripheral blood genomic DNA, not sorted cells or RNA, was the template. A mixed TRB-A/B primer pool amplified rearranged TRB by multiplex touch-down PCR. Via MiXCR, TCRdb re-called the multiplex PCR reads, giving one row per CDR3 protein. Among under 4,000 distinct CDR3 sequences listed, about 20% were seen once. Sequenced: blood. All receptors come from a human donor with a blood cancer.

The V gene is TRBV12-3 or TRBV12-4, the J gene TRBJ2-7; 13 bases line up with TRBD2. V lost 6 bases to trimming and J lost 5 bases; unmatched junction nucleotides: 4. This CDR3 contains 14 residues. The CDR3 loop reads CASSHGTSGDEQYF. CDR3 sequence (DNA): TGTGCCAGCAGCCACGGGACTAGCGGGGACGAGCAGTACTTC.

This clonotype counts as medium-sized. This chain links TRBV20-1 with TRBJ1-5, with D possibly matching TRBD1 (6 bases). The CDR3 contains 14 residues. The V end lost 1 base, the J end lost 6 bases, and 13 bases lay between the germline ends. CDR1 and CDR2 from the germline V gene are DFQATT and SNEGSKA (reference sequence). The CDR3 bases are TGCAGTGCTAGAGCAAGGACAGTGGGTCAGCCCCAGCATTTT. Its protein is CSARARTVGQPQHF.

By sample fraction, this clonotype is medium-sized. The V call is TRBV5-4, the J call TRBJ1-2, with TRBD1 identical over 8 bases. The ends lost 4 bases at V and 1 base at J; junction bases unmatched: 6. Per germline, CDR1 SGHNT and CDR2 YYREEE (reference sequence). CDR3 length: 15 residues. The chain's CDR3 is CASSANRGSNYGYTF. CDR3 bases: TGTGCCAGCAGCGCTAACAGGGGGAGTAACTATGGCTACACCTTC. Full variable domain (outside the CDR3, taken from reference TRBV5-4 and TRBJ1-2): ETGVTQSPTHLIKTRGQQVTLRCSSQSGHNTVSWYQQALGQGPQFIFQYYREEENGRGNFPPRFSGLQFPNYSSELNVNALELDDSALYLCASSANRGSNYGYTFGSGTRLTVV.

This clonotype is classed as medium-sized. The chain's CDR3 is CASSPSGGAGYEQYF. The CDR3 DNA sequence: TGTGCCAGTAGTCCAAGCGGGGGGGCCGGGTACGAGCAGTACTTC. J is TRBJ2-7 and V is TRBV19; 10 bases are a match to TRBD2. The V gene's germline CDR1 is LNHDA and CDR2 SQIVND (reference sequence). The CDR3 consists of 15 residues. Germline trimming cut 5 bases from V and 4 bases from J; bases unmatched to any gene: 8.

V gene TRBV5-1 combines with J gene TRBJ1-2; 7 nucleotides agree with TRBD1. Germline CDR1 reads SGHRS; CDR2 reads YFSETQ. The CDR3 spans 15 residues. J gave up 7 bases and V 4 bases, and 13 bases lay outside the gene matches. The CDR3 bases are TGCGCCAGCAGCGGGGGACAGTGGGTTAGGTTTGGCTACACCTTC. Its translation: CASSGGQWVRFGYTF.

The CDR3: CASSEGSAGKNEQFF. The DNA of the CDR3 is TGTGCCAGCAGTGAAGGATCGGCGGGGAAGAATGAGCAGTTCTTC. The genes are TRBV6-6 and TRBJ2-1; D perhaps matches TRBD2 (6 bases). Per germline, CDR1 MNHNY and CDR2 SVGAGI (reference sequence). The germline V and J ends were trimmed by 5 bases and 7 bases, with 18 bases remaining between them. The CDR3 sequence is 15 residues long.

Relative to its sample, this clonotype is medium-sized (0.01 to 0.1%). The chain couples TRBV30 to TRBJ2-1, with no clear D. V dropped 4 bases and J dropped 4 bases, with 11 bases sitting between them. CDR3 length: 13 amino acids. CDR1 GTSNPN and CDR2 SVGIG come from the germline V gene (reference sequence). CDR3 in amino acids: CAWILTQYNEQFF. CDR3 in DNA: TGTGCCTGGATTCTGACCCAATACAATGAGCAGTTCTTC.

By proportion, this clonotype is large. The chain recombines TRBV12-3 or TRBV12-4 with TRBJ2-2; 10 nucleotides align to TRBD1. V was clipped by 5 bases and J by 0 bases; unmatched bases: 3. The CDR3 length is 16 residues. The CDR3 is CASSGTGASNTGELFF. As DNA, the CDR3 is TGTGCCAGCAGTGGGACAGGGGCCTCGAACACCGGGGAGCTGTTTTTT.

In its sample, this clonotype ranks as medium-sized. Written as DNA, the CDR3 is TGCAGTGCTCCCTCCAACAGGGGTAATGAGCAGTTCTTC. Encoded protein: CSAPSNRGNEQFF. V and J are TRBV20-1 and TRBJ2-1, with TRBD1 matching over 7 bases. CDR1 DFQATT and CDR2 SNEGSKA come from the germline V gene (reference sequence). This CDR3 comprises 13 residues. Trimming cost V 5 bases and J 7 bases; bases outside gene matches: 8.

By sample share, this clonotype is medium-sized. This chain connects TRBV6-6 to TRBJ2-7; 8 positions agree with TRBD2. V shed 5 bases, J shed 2 bases, and the junction held 14 bases outside the gene matches. CDR1 and CDR2 (germline): MNHNY, SVGAGI (reference sequence). The CDR3 runs 17 residues. Written as DNA, the CDR3 is TGTGCCAGCAGTCGCCTGGAGAGCGGGGGAGTGACCTACGAGCAGTACTTC. This encodes CASSRLESGGVTYEQYF.

Judged by abundance, this clonotype is large. This chain connects TRBV6-4 to TRBJ2-3; TRBD2 matches 7 bases. The V gene's germline CDR1 is MRHNA and CDR2 SNTAGT. CDR3 size: 13 residues. J was trimmed by 1 base and V by 5 bases; bases with no gene match: 0. The CDR3, as DNA: TGTGCCAGCAGTAGCGGGGGCACAGATACGCAGTATTTT. It encodes CASSSGGTDTQYF.

This clonotype is termed medium-sized. V is TRBV10-3 and J is TRBJ2-7, with D possibly TRBD2 on 6 matching bases. Trimming stripped 4 bases from V and 5 bases from J, with 9 bases between. The CDR3 runs to 12 residues. Germline values: CDR1 ENHRY, CDR2 SYGVKD. The CDR3 region is CAISGGEDEQYF. CDR3 nucleotides: TGTGCCATCAGTGGGGGGGAAGACGAGCAGTACTTC.

This clonotype is medium-sized in the sample. V usage is TRBV12-3 or TRBV12-4 and J usage is TRBJ2-3, with D possibly matching TRBD2 (5 bases). Trimming took 5 bases from V and 9 from J, leaving 15 bases between them. This CDR3 region has 13 residues. The CDR3 sequence: CASSPLAEGTQYF. In nucleotides, the CDR3 is TGTGCCAGCAGTCCATTGGCCGAGGGAACGCAGTATTTT.

By share, this clonotype counts as medium-sized (0.01 to 0.1%). The V call is TRBV18, the J call TRBJ2-2; D is perhaps TRBD2 (5 bases). Germline CDR1 is KGHSH and CDR2 is LQKENI. V lost 2 bases to trimming and J lost 4 bases, with 5 bases between them. The CDR3 covers 13 residues. The CDR3 loop reads CASSPAGTGELFF. The CDR3 DNA is TGTGCCAGCTCACCAGCGGGCACCGGGGAGCTGTTTTTT.

Sample share makes this clonotype medium-sized. V gene TRBV19 combines with J gene TRBJ2-2; a weak D match, TRBD1 (5 bases). CDR1 is LNHDA and CDR2 is SQIVND in the germline V gene (reference sequence). V lost 9 bases and J lost 6, with 11 bases in between. The CDR3 has 12 amino acids. The chain's CDR3 is CASRQPPGELFF. The CDR3, as DNA: TGTGCCAGCAGACAGCCCCCCGGGGAGCTGTTTTTT.

This clonotype is judged medium-sized. V usage is TRBV5-4 and J usage is TRBJ2-4; the match to TRBD1 covers 9 bases. With V trimmed by 1 base and J by 6 bases, 2 bases remained unmatched. The CDR3 runs to 14 residues. Germline V gene sequence: CDR1 SGHNT, CDR2 YYREEE (reference sequence). CDR3 sequence: CASSLSTGGNIQYF. The CDR3 coding sequence is TGTGCCAGCAGCTTGTCGACAGGGGGAAACATTCAGTACTTC.

The genes are TRBV7-9 and TRBJ2-1; no reliable D call. Germline lookup yields CDR1 SEHNR and CDR2 FQNEAQ (reference sequence). The CDR3 runs to 15 residues. Trimming left V 5 bases short and J 0 bases short, with 11 bases between. This chain's CDR3 is CASSNRTTSYNEQFF. CDR3 nucleotides: TGTGCCAGCAGCAACCGGACGACCTCCTACAATGAGCAGTTCTTC.

This chain links TRBV7-9 with TRBJ1-1; 9 bases are shared with TRBD1. Germline V gene data show CDR1 as SEHNR and CDR2 as FQNEAQ (reference sequence). With V trimmed by 8 bases and J by 4 bases, 5 bases remained unmatched. The CDR3 runs 13 residues. Here the CDR3 DNA reads TGTGCCAGCGGAACAGGGGGCGGCACTGAAGCTTTCTTT. Translating gives CASGTGGGTEAFF.

Relative to its sample, this clonotype is medium-sized. This chain joins TRBV20-1 and TRBJ2-3, with TRBD2 matching 10 bases. With 2 bases clipped from V and 4 bases from J, the junction kept 6 bases outside the gene matches. The length of the CDR3 is 15 residues. Germline values: CDR1 DFQATT, CDR2 SNEGSKA (reference sequence). The CDR3 here is CSARLAGAWADTQYF. Here the CDR3 DNA reads TGCAGTGCTAGACTAGCGGGAGCTTGGGCAGATACGCAGTATTTT.

By its share, this clonotype is medium-sized. The rearrangement uses TRBV10-1 and TRBJ2-3; 9 bases agree with TRBD2. CDR3 length equals 16 residues. CDR1 and CDR2 (germline): WNHNN, SYGVQD (reference sequence). Trimming took 4 bases from V and 2 from J; bases not matched to a gene: 7. The CDR3 DNA reads TGCGCCAGCAGTGGGGGAAAGCGGGGGGCCACAGATACGCAGTATTTT. It encodes CASSGGKRGATDTQYF.

The rearrangement joins TRBV19 to TRBJ2-1; no reliable D call. V shed 9 bases and J shed 4 bases, with 22 bases lying between them. CDR1 and CDR2 (germline): LNHDA, SQIVND (reference sequence). The CDR3 is 16 residues long. This CDR3 is CASRSAGHTWYNEQFF. DNA of the CDR3: TGTGCCAGCAGATCGGCCGGGCACACCTGGTACAATGAGCAGTTCTTC.

This clonotype was observed a handful of times. The genes are TRBV6-1 and TRBJ2-7; TRBD1 matches at 12 bases. This CDR3 is 16 amino acids long. V lost 3 bases, J lost 5 bases, and 8 bases stayed unmatched. Germline V CDR1 and CDR2: MNHNS, SASEGT. DNA of the CDR3: TGTGCCAGCAGTGAGCCACCGGGACAGGGGGCCGACGAGCAGTACTTC. Protein sequence: CASSEPPGQGADEQYF.

This clonotype ranks as medium-sized (0.01 to 0.1%). The V and J genes are TRBV6-2 or TRBV6-3 and TRBJ1-1; weak D call: TRBD1 (6 bases). The germline CDR1 and CDR2 sequences are MNHEY and SVGEGT. V lost 4 bases to trimming and J lost 1 base, with 10 bases between them. This CDR3 has 14 residues. The CDR3, as DNA: TGTGCCAGCAGTTCCTGGACAGCGAACACTGAAGCTTTCTTT. This codes for CASSSWTANTEAFF.

A word on this clonotype: This may be a read error: a much more frequent sequence differs by one nucleotide. The chain links TRBV30 to TRBJ1-3, with D maybe TRBD1 (5 bases). With 2 bases removed from V and 1 base from J, the gap between germline ends came to 12 bases. The CDR3 is 15 residues long. Germline V lookup: CDR1 GTSNPN, CDR2 SVGIG (reference sequence). The CDR3 region is CAWSPGLHSGNTIYF. The CDR3 DNA is TGTGCCTGGAGTCCGGGACTTCATTCTGGAAACACCATATATTTT.